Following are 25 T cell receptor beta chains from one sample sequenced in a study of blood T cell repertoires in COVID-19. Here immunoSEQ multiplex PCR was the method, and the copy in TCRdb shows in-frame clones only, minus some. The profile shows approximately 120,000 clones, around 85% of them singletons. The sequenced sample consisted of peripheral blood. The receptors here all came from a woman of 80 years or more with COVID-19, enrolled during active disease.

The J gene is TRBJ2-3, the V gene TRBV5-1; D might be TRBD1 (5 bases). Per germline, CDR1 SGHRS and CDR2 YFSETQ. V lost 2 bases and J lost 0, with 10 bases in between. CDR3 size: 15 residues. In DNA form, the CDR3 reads TGCGCCAGCAGCTTCAGGGAAGCTAGCACAGATACGCAGTATTTT. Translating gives CASSFREASTDTQYF.

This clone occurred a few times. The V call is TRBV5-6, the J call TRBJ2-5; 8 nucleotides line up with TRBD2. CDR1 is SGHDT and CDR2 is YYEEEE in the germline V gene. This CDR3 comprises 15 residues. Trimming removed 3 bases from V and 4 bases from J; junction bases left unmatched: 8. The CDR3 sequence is CASSYFAGGGETQYF. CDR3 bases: TGTGCCAGCAGCTATTTCGCGGGAGGAGGAGAGACCCAGTACTTC.

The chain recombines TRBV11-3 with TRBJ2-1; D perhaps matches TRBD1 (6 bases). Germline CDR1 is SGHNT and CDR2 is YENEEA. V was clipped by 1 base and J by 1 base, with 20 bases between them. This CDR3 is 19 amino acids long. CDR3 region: CASSLGRWGLPLSYNEQFF. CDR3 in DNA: TGTGCCAGCAGCTTAGGTCGTTGGGGGCTACCCCTTTCCTACAATGAGCAGTTCTTC.

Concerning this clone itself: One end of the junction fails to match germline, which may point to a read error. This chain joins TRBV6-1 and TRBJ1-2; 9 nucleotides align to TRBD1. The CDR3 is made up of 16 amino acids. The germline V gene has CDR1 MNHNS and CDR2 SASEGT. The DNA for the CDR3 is TGTGCCAGCAGTGAAGGGGGACAGGGCTATCGAAAATTTACGGTCTTC. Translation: CASSEGGQGYRKFTVF.

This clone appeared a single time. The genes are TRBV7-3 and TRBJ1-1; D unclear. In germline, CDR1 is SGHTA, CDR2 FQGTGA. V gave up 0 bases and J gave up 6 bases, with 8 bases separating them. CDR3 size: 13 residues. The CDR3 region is CASSLTSRAEAFF. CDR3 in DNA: TGTGCCAGCAGCTTAACCTCACGGGCTGAAGCTTTCTTT.

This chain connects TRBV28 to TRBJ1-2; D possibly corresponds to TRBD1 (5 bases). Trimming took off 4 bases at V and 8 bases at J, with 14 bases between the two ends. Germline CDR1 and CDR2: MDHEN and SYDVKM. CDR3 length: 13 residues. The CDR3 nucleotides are TGTGCCAGCAGTTATCAGGCCAGGGCAGGCTACACCTTC. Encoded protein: CASSYQARAGYTF.

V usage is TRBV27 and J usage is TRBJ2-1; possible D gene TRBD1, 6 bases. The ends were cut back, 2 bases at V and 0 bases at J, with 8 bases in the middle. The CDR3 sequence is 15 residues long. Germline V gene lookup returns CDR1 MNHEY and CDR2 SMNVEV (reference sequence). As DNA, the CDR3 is TGTGCCAGCAGTTTACAAGGGGGCTCCTACAATGAGCAGTTCTTC. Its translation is CASSLQGGSYNEQFF.

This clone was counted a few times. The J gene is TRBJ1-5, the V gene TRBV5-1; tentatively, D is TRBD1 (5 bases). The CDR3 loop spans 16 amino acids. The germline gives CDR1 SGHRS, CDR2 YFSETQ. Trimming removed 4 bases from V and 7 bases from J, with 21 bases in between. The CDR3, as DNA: TGCGCCAGCAGCCCCTCCCCCCAGGGTAATGGACAGCCCCAGCATTTT. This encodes CASSPSPQGNGQPQHF.

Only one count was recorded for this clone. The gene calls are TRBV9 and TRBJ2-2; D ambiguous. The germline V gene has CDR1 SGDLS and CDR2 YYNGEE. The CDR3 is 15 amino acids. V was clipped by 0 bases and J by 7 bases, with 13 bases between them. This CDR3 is CASSVDTRPRGELFF. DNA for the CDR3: TGTGCCAGCAGCGTAGATACTCGTCCCCGCGGGGAGCTGTTTTTT.

CDR3 loop: CASSRDLEAYEQYF. Written as DNA, the CDR3 is TGTGCCAGCAGCCGAGACCTAGAGGCCTACGAGCAGTACTTC. The chain has TRBV4-2 and TRBJ2-7; D is unclear. CDR3 length equals 14 residues. Germline V CDR1 and CDR2: LGHNA, YNFKEQ. The ends were cut back, 4 bases at V and 2 bases at J, with 12 bases in the middle.

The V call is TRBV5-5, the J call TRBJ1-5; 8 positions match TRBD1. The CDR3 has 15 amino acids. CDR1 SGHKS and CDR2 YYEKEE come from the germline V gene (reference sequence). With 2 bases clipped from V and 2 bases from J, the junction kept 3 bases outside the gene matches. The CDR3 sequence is CASSLTTGGNQPQHF. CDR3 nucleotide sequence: TGTGCCAGCAGCTTAACGACAGGGGGCAATCAGCCCCAGCATTTT. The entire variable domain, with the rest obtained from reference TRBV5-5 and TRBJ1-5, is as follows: DAGVTQSPTHLIKTRGQQVTLRCSPISGHKSVSWYQQVLGQGPQFIFQYYEKEERGRGNFPDRFSARQFPNYSSELNVNALLLGDSALYLCASSLTTGGNQPQHFGDGTRLSIL.

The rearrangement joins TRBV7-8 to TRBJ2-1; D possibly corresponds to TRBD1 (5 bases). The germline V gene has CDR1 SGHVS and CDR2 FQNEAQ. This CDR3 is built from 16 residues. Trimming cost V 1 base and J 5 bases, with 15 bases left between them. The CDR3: CASSLGLLGVHNEQFF. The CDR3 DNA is TGTGCCAGCAGCTTAGGGCTTTTAGGGGTTCACAATGAGCAGTTCTTC.

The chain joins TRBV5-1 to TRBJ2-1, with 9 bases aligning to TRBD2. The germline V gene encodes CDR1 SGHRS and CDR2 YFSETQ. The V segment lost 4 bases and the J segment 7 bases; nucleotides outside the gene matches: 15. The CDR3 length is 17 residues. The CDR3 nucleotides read TGCGCCAGCAGCGGACTTGGCTGGGGACTAGCTAAGAATGAGCAGTTCTTC. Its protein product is CASSGLGWGLAKNEQFF.

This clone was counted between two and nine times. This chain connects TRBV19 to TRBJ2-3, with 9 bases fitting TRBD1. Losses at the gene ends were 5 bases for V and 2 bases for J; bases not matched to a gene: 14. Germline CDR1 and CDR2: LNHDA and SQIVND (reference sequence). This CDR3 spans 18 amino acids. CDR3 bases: TGTGCCAGTAGTGCCGCTACCGCCGGACAGGGGAACACAGATACGCAGTATTTT. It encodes CASSAATAGQGNTDTQYF.

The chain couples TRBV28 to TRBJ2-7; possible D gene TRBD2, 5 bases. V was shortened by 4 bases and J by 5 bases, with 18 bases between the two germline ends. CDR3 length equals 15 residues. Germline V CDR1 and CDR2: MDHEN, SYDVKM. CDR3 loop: CASSSLSGSRHEQYF. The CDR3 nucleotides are TGTGCCAGCAGTTCACTAAGCGGTTCACGCCACGAGCAGTACTTC.

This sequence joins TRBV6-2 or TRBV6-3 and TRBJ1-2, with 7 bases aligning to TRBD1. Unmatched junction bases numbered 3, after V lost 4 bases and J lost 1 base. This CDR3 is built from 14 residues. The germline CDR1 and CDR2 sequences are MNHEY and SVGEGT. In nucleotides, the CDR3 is TGTGCCAGCAGTTTGGACAGGAATAACTATGGCTACACCTTC. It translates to CASSLDRNNYGYTF.

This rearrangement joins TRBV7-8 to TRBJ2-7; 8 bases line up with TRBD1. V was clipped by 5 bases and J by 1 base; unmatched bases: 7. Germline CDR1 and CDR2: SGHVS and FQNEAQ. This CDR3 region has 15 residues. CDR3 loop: CASSPRQGQSYEQYF. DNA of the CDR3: TGTGCCAGCAGCCCCCGACAGGGGCAATCCTACGAGCAGTACTTC. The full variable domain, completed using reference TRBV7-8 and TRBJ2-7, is GAGVSQSPRYKVAKRGQDVALRCDPISGHVSLFWYQQALGQGPEFLTYFQNEAQLDKSGLPSDRFFAERPEGSVSTLKIQRTQQEDSAVYLCASSPRQGQSYEQYFGPGTRLTVT.

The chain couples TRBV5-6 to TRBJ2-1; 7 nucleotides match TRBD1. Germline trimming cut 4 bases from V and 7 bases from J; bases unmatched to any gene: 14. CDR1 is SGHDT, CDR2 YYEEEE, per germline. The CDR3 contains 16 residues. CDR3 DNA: TGTGCCAGCAGCCAAAACACAGGGGTAAATTTGAATGAGCAGTTCTTC. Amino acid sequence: CASSQNTGVNLNEQFF.

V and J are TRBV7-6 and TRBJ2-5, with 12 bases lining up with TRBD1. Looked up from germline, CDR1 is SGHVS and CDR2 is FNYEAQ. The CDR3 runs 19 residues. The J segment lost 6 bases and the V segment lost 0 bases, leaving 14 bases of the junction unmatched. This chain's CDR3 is CASSLARGQGAPGGKTQYF. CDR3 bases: TGTGCCAGCAGCTTAGCGCGGGGACAGGGGGCCCCAGGGGGAAAGACCCAGTACTTC.

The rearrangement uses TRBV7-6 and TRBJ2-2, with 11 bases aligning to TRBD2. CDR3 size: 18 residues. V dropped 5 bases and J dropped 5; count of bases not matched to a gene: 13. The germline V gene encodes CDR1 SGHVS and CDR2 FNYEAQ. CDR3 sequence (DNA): TGTGCCAGCAGCCAGGAAACTAGCGGGAGTTGGAGAACCGGGGAGCTGTTTTTT. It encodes CASSQETSGSWRTGELFF. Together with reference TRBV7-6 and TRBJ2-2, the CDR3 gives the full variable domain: GAGVSQSPRYKVTKRGQDVALRCDPISGHVSLYWYRQALGQGPEFLTYFNYEAQQDKSGLPNDRFSAERPEGSISTLTIQRTEQRDSAMYRCASSQETSGSWRTGELFFGEGSRLTVL.

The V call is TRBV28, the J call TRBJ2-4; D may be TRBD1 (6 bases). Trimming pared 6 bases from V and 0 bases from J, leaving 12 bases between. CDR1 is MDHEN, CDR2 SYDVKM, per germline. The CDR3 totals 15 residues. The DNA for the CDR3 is TGTGCCAGCAGCCTGGGACAACTAGCCAAAAACATTCAGTACTTC. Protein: CASSLGQLAKNIQYF.

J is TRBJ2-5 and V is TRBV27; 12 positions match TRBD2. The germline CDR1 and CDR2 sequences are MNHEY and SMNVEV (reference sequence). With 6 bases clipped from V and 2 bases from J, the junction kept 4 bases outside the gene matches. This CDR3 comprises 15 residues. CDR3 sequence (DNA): TGTGCCAGCAGGAGACTAGCGGGAGTTCAAGAGACCCAGTACTTC. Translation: CASRRLAGVQETQYF.

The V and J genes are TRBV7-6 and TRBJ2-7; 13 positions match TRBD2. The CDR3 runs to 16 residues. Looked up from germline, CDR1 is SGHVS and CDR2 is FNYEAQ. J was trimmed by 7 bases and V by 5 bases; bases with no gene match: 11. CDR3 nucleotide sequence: TGTGCCAGCAGCCTAGGGACTAGCGGGACACTCGGAGAGCAGTACTTC. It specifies CASSLGTSGTLGEQYF.

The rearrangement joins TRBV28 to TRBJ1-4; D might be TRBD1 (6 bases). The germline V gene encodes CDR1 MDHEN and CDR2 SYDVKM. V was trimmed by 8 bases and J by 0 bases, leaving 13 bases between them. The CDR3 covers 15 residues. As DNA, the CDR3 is TGTGCCAGCTCCATAGGGGGAGCAACTAATGAAAAACTGTTTTTT. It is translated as CASSIGGATNEKLFF.

The CDR3 coding sequence is TGTGCCAGCAGCTTAGTTTCGGGGGGCGATGGCTACACCTTC. This gives the protein CASSLVSGGDGYTF. The chain recombines TRBV7-2 with TRBJ1-2; D is perhaps TRBD1 (6 bases). The germline V gene encodes CDR1 SGHTA and CDR2 FQGNSA. Trimming cost V 1 base and J 6 bases, with 12 bases left between them. CDR3 size: 14 residues.